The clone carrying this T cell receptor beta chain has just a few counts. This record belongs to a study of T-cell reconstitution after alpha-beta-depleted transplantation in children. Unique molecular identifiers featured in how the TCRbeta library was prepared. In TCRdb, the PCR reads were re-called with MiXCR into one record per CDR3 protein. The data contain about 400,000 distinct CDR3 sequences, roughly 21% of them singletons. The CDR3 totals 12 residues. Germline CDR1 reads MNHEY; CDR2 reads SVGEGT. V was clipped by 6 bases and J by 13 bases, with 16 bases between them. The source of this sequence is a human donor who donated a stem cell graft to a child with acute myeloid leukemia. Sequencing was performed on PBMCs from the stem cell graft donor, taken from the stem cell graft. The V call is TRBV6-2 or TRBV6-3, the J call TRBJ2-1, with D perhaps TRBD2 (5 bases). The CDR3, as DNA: TGTGCCAGCAGCCATAGCACTAGATTTCAGTTCTTC. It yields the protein CASSHSTRFQFF.